This T cell receptor beta chain was identified during a study of blood T cell repertoires in COVID-19 (dated by TCRdb to the early 2020s). Some background on the complete study: The collaborator samples originated in the United States, Italy and Spain and spanned the acute and convalescent phases of COVID-19. A de-identified subject ID, COVID-19 status, age in years and sex were almost always included in the sample metadata. Samples were obtained from the ongoing ImmuneRACE study (first 160 participants) and from 1,000 to 1,500 subjects provided by 6 global collaborators. The dataset comprised deeply sampled blood TCRbeta repertoires from subjects exposed to, actively infected with, or recovered from COVID-19. Where available, HLA class I and class II types were taken from metadata supplied by the sample provider and were not determined by assay-based typing. The material from the prospective study consisted of cDNA or gDNA derived from T cells, B-cell-depleted T cells, or PBMCs. A freely available public database, intended as a resource for researchers studying the immune response to SARS-CoV-2, is where the repertoires were released.

The immunoSEQ Assay, a bias-controlled multiplex PCR, was used to amplify TCRbeta CDR3 regions from genomic DNA. Regarding the original processing steps: Nucleated cell counts per sample were estimated from amplification of reference gene primers within the assay. To quantify the absolute abundance of each unique TCRbeta CDR3 rearrangement, sequence reads were collapsed and filtered. Productive Simpson clonality was computed per sample as the square root of Simpson's diversity index over productive rearrangements. Not all clones reach the TCRdb copy of this immuneACCESS table, which keeps in-frame sequences only. Checked studies attribute under half of the gap to unresolved V genes and leave the rest unexplained. V and J calls and clone size are as listed in that table; D and trimming were resolved from the DNA. The sample table lists 77,000 or so clones, around 83% of them with a count of one. Just over 5% of the sample lies in the top ten.

About this clone itself: The clone's antigen remains unknown. Base qualities were left out, and no much larger clone turns up one base away.

The collaborating institutions used their own protocols to collect whole blood in K2EDTA tubes. For TCRbeta analysis, collaborators shipped samples in one of three forms: frozen whole blood, isolated PBMCs, or DNA extracted from either of those sample types. Trimming costs V 4 bases and J 1 base, and their ends lie 10 bases apart. The CDR3 starts with the cysteine, ends with the phenylalanine, and has 14 residues. Just CDR3 DNA is preserved here, 42 bases in frame from base 1. The germline V gene provides CDR1 SQVTM and CDR2 ANQGSEA. Study-wide findings and limitations: The quantity of clinical and demographic metadata differed by source and by participant and was supplied without curation.

The specimen sequenced was peripheral blood. The chain is assembled from TRBV29-1 and TRBJ2-2, with TRBD2 as a weak D call on 5 bases. The receptor was derived from a man older than 75 with acute or convalescent COVID-19. The CDR3 here reads CSVVGLLNTGELFF. Here is the DNA: TGCAGCGTTGTAGGACTCTTGAACACCGGGGAGCTGTTTTTT.